This TCR beta chain was captured by sequencing in a study of blood T cell repertoires in COVID-19. Study in general: Samples came from the United States, Italy and Spain, spanning acute and convalescent COVID-19.

This clone has a single count. Profiling relied on immunoSEQ multiplex PCR, and the TCRdb table lists in-frame clones only, not all of them. This sample has about 90,000 clones, with 80% to 90% found just once. CDR3 length equals 15 residues. Germline CDR1 and CDR2: KGHDR and SFDVKD. J lost 5 bases, V lost 3 bases, and 6 bases had no gene match. This TCR was sampled from a human donor in a cohort sampled during active COVID-19. The chain joins TRBV24-1 to TRBJ2-5, with TRBD2 identical over 9 bases. Material: peripheral blood. The CDR3 sequence is CATSDPRTSEETQYF. The CDR3 DNA is TGTGCCACCAGTGATCCGAGGACTAGCGAGGAGACCCAGTACTTC.